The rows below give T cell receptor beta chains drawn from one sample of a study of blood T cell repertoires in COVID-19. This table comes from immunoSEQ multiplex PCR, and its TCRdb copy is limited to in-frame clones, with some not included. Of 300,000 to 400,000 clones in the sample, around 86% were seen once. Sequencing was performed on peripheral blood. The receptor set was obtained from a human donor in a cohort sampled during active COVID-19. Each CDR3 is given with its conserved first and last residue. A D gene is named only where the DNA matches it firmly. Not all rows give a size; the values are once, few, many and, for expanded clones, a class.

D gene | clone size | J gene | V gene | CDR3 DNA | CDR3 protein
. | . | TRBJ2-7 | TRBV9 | TGTGCCAGCAGCGTAGCTGGAGGGACCTACGAGCAGTACTTC | CASSVAGGTYEQYF
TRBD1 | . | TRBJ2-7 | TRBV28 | TGTGCCAGCAGTCGGGACAGGACCTCTTACGAGCAGTACTTC | CASSRDRTSYEQYF
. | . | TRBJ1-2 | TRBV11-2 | TGTGCCAGCAGCTTAGATCTGGGGGGTGACTACACCTTC | CASSLDLGGDYTF
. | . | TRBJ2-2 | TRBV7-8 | TGTGCCAGCAGCTTACTAGCTAACACCGGGGAGCTGTTTTTT | CASSLLANTGELFF
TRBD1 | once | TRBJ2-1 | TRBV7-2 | TGTGCCAGCAGGCGGACAGGGAGCAACTACAATGAGCAGTTCTTC | CASRRTGSNYNEQFF
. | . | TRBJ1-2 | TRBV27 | TGTGCCAGCAGTCCCCAGGGATACTATGGCTACACCTTC | CASSPQGYYGYTF
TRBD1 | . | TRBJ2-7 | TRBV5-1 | TGCGCCAGCAGCTTGGGGTGGGGGGACAGGTTGCGAGGCGAGCAGTACTTC | CASSLGWGDRLRGEQYF
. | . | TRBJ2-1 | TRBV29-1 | TGCAGCTGTGTAGCGGAGCTTGACGGCGACAATGAGCAGTTCTTC | CSCVAELDGDNEQFF
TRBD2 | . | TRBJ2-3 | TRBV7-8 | TGTGCCAGCAGCTCGACACGGGCGGGAGGGCCTCGGGATACGCAGTATTTT | CASSSTRAGGPRDTQYF
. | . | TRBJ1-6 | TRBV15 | TGTGCCACCAGCAGAGGCGGGGGGGATTCACCCCTCCACTTT | CATSRGGGDSPLHF
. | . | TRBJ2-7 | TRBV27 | TGTGCCAGCAGTTCTTATCTGGGACTTCAGTACTTC | CASSSYLGLQYF
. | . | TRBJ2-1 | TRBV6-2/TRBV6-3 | TGTGCCAGCAGTTATCGGGCGGGAATATATGAGCAGTTCTTC | CASSYRAGIYEQFF
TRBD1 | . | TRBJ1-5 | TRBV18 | TGTGCCAGCTCCCCTCCTCCTACAGGGGTCGGGGGCAATCAGCCCCAGCATTTT | CASSPPPTGVGGNQPQHF
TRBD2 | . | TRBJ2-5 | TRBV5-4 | TGTGCCAGCAGCCGGGGGGGAGAGACCCAGTACTTC | CASSRGGETQYF
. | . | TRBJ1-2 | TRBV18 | TGTGCCAGCTCACCAGCGGGGACTCGCGGAGGCTACACCTTC | CASSPAGTRGGYTF
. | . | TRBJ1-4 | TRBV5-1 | TGCGCCAGCAGCTTGGCCGGGTGGGGCCGAGGTGAAAAACTGTTTTTT | CASSLAGWGRGEKLFF
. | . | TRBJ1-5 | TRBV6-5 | TGTGCCAGCAGTTCTCCACAGGTCTACAATCAGCCCCAGCATTTT | CASSSPQVYNQPQHF
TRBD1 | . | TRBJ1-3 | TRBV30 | TGTGCCTGGAGTGTAGGGACAGCTGGAAACACCATATATTTT | CAWSVGTAGNTIYF
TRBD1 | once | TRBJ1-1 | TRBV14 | TGTGCCAGCAGCCACCTTAGACAGGGGAGGGCTTTCTTT | CASSHLRQGRAFF
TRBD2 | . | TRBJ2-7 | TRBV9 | TGTGCCAGCAGCCCCAGGACTAGCGGGAGCTACGAGCAGTACTTC | CASSPRTSGSYEQYF
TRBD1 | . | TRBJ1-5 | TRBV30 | TGTGCCTGGAAGACCCCGGGACAGGGCAAGGACCAGCCCCAGCATTTT | CAWKTPGQGKDQPQHF
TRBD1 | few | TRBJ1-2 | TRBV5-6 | TGTGCCAGCAGCTTGGCGGGGACAGGGGGGTTTGTAATGAATGGCTACACCTTC | CASSLAGTGGFVMNGYTF
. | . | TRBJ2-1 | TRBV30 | TGTGCCTGGACCCTTGCCCGCAGGGGTGAGCAGTTCTTC | CAWTLARRGEQFF
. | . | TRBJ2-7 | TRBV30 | TGTGCCTGGACCCGGGATGCCTTACGCGACGAGCAGTACTTC | CAWTRDALRDEQYF
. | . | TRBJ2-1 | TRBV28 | TGTGCCAGCAGTTTAGAACTAGGCAATGAGCAGTTCTTC | CASSLELGNEQFF
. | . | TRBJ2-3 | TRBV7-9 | TGTGCCAGCAGCTTAGAGGGACTTAGCACAGATACGCAGTATTTT | CASSLEGLSTDTQYF
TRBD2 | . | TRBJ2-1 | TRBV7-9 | TGTGCCGGCCAGCGGGAGGATTACAATGAGCAGTTCTTC | CAGQREDYNEQFF
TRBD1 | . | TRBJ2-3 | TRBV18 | TGTGCCAGCTCACCACCTTGGGACAGTCAAGATACGCAGTATTTT | CASSPPWDSQDTQYF
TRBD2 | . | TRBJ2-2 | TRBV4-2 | TGTGCCAGCAGCCAGACGAGGACTAGCGGGAGCTTCGGGGAGCTGTTTTTT | CASSQTRTSGSFGELFF
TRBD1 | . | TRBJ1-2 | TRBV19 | TGTGCCAGTAGTATAGCCGGGACAGGGGGCATTGTGAACTATGGCTACACCTTC | CASSIAGTGGIVNYGYTF
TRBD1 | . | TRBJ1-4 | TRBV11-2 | TGTGCCAGCAGCCGTCCGGGACAGGGAGGTCATGAAAAACTGTTTTTT | CASSRPGQGGHEKLFF
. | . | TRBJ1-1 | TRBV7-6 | TGTGCCAGCAGCTTAGTCCAGGGAGGGTTGAACACTGAAGCTTTCTTT | CASSLVQGGLNTEAFF
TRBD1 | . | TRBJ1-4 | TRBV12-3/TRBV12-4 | TGTGCCAGCACTGGACAGGGAAGAAAACTGTTTTTT | CASTGQGRKLFF
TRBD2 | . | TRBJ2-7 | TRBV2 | TGTGCCAGCAGTGTCGCGGGAGGGCCATACGAGCAGTACTTC | CASSVAGGPYEQYF
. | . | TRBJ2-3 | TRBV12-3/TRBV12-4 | TGTGCCAGCAGTTTCGTCACAGATACGCAGTATTTT | CASSFVTDTQYF
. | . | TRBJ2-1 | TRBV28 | TGTGCCAGCAGTTCCTCGGACAATGAGCAGTTCTTC | CASSSSDNEQFF
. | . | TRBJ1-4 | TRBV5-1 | TGCGCCAGCAGCTTGTTGAGGGGAGGTGAAAAACTGTTTTTT | CASSLLRGGEKLFF
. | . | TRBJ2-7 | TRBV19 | TGTGCCAGTAGTATCGGGGAGACCTACGAGCAGTACTTC | CASSIGETYEQYF
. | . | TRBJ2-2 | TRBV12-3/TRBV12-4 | TGTGCCAGCACAAGGTCTGGGCACGGGGAGCTGTTTTTT | CASTRSGHGELFF
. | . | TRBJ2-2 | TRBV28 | TGTGCCAGCAGTTGGTCCCGGGGGACCGGGGAGCTGTTTTTT | CASSWSRGTGELFF
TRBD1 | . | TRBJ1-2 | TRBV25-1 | TGTGCCAGCAGTGACAGGGGGAATAACTATGGCTACACCTTC | CASSDRGNNYGYTF
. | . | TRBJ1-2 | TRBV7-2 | TGTGCCAGCAGCTTAGGGCAGAATAACTATGGCTACACCTTC | CASSLGQNNYGYTF
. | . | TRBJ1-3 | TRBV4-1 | TGCGCCAGCAGCCAAGAAGATCCAGGGACTGGAAACACCATATATTTT | CASSQEDPGTGNTIYF
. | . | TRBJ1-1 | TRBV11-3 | TGTGCCAGCAGTACAGGGATGAACACTGAAGCTTTCTTT | CASSTGMNTEAFF
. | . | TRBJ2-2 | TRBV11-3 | TGTGCCAGCAGCCCCGGAGTCACCGGGGAGCTGTTTTTT | CASSPGVTGELFF
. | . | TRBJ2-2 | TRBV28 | TGTGCCAGCAGTCCCGGACTCGGGGAGCTGTTTTTT | CASSPGLGELFF
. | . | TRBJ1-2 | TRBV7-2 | TGTGCCAGCAGCTTAGGGGGCAAAGGCGGCTACACCTTC | CASSLGGKGGYTF
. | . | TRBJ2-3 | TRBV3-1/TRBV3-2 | TGTGCCAGCAGCCAAGGCCCGGTAGATACGCAGTATTTT | CASSQGPVDTQYF
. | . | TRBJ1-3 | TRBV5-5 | TGTGCCAGCAGCTTGGTCCCAGATCCTTCCTCCTCTGGAAACACCATATATTTT | CASSLVPDPSSSGNTIYF
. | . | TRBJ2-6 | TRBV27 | TGTGCCAGCACTTACCTAAGGGGCTCTGGGGCCAACGTCCTGACTTTC | CASTYLRGSGANVLTF
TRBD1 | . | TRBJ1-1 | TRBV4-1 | TGCGCCAGCAGCCTAGAAGGGGGCAGGCTGAGGGCCACTGAAGCTTTCTTT | CASSLEGGRLRATEAFF
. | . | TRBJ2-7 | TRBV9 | TGTGCCAGCAGCCCGGAGACAGTCTCCTACGAGCAGTACTTC | CASSPETVSYEQYF